This T cell receptor (beta chain) was sequenced for a study of regulatory T cells in long-lasting Graves disease. Looking at the study overall: Persistence in Graves' disease required over 5 years of antithyroid drugs plus positive TSH receptor antibodies.

To make TCR beta libraries, researchers used iRepertoire HTBI primers and Arm-PCR of CDR3 regions. In TCRdb, the multiplex PCR reads were re-called with MiXCR into one record per CDR3 protein. The sample holds roughly 360,000 distinct CDR3 sequences; about 23% are singletons and the top ten take about 29%. A word on this clonotype: What it binds is unknown.

The time point here: persistent/refractory GD, antithyroid drugs over 5 years with positive TRAb. Following extraction of RNA from PBMCs, that RNA was used to make the TCR library. Findings of the study overall: With a few thousand shared public clonotypes, persistent patients exceeded new patients, who shared around 970. Segments TRBV28, TRBJ1-2 and TRBJ2-5 showed preferential usage in persistent disease. Persistent-disease Graves' patients showed less TCR diversity than new cases.

After removal of 4 bases from V and 9 bases from J, the junction contained 12 bases not matched to a gene. The CDR3 is 16 residues long. This TCR was recovered from a woman in her forties with Graves disease. The starting material was peripheral blood mononuclear cells (PBMCs), obtained when the disease was refractory, from a patient treated with antithyroid drugs. V and J are TRBV12-3 or TRBV12-4 and TRBJ1-6, with 7 bases fitting TRBD1. CDR3 amino acids: CASSSPGGARFSPLHF. Written as DNA, the CDR3 is TGTGCCAGCAGTTCCCCAGGGGGGGCGAGGTTTTCACCCCTCCACTTT.